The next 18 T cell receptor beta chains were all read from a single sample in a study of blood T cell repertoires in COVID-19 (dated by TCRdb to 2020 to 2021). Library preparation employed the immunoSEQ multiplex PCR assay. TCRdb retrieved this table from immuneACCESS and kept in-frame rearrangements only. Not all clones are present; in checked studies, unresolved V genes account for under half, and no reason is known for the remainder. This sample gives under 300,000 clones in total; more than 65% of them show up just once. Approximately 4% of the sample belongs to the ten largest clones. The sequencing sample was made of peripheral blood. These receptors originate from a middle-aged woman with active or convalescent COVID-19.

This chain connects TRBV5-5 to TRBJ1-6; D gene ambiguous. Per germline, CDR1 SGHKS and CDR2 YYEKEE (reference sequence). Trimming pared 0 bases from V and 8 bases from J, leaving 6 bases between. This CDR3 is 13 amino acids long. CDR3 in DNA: TGTGCCAGCAGCTTGGACGGGTATTCACCCCTCCACTTT. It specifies CASSLDGYSPLHF.

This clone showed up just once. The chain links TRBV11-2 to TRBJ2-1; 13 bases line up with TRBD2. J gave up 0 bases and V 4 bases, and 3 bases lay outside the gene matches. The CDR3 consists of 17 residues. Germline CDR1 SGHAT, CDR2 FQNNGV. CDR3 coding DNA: TGTGCCAGCAGCTCAACTAGCGGGGGGGGCTCCTACAATGAGCAGTTCTTC. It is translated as CASSSTSGGGSYNEQFF.

The CDR3 protein is CAWRNGGVGTF. CDR3 bases: TGTGCCTGGAGAAATGGGGGGGTTGGCACCTTC. The chain couples TRBV30 to TRBJ1-2; a possible D gene is TRBD1 (5 bases). The V gene lost 3 bases and the J gene lost 13 bases, with 15 bases spanning the gap. The CDR3 spans 11 residues. The V gene's germline CDR1 is GTSNPN and CDR2 SVGIG (reference sequence).

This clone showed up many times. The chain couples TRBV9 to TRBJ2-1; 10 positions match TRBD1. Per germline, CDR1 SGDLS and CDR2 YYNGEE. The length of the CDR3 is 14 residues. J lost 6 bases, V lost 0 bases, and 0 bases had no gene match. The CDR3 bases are TGTGCCAGCAGCGTAGGGACAGGGGGCAATGAGCAGTTCTTC. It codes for CASSVGTGGNEQFF. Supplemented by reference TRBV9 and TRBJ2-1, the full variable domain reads DSGVTQTPKHLITATGQRVTLRCSPRSGDLSVYWYQQSLDQGLQFLIQYYNGEERAKGNILERFSAQQFPDLHSELNLSSLELGDSALYFCASSVGTGGNEQFFGPGTRLTVL.

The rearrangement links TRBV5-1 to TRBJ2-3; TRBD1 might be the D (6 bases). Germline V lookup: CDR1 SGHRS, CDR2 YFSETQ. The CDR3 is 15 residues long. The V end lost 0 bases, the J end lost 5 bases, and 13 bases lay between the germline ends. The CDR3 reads CASSLAGPGVDTQYF. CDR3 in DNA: TGCGCCAGCAGCTTGGCAGGTCCAGGGGTAGATACGCAGTATTTT.

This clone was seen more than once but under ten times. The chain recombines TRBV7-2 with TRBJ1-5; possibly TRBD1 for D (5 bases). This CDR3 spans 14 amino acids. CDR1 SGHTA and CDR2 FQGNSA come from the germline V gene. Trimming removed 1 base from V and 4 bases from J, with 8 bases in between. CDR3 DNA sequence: TGTGCCAGCAGCTTAGTATCAGGGAATCAGCCCCAGCATTTT. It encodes CASSLVSGNQPQHF.

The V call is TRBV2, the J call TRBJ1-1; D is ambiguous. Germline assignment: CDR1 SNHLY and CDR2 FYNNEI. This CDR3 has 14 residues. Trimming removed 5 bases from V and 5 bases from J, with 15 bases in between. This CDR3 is CASSQSVGSTEAFF. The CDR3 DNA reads TGTGCCAGCAGTCAATCAGTGGGCAGTACTGAAGCTTTCTTT.

The CDR3, as DNA: TGTGCCAGTCGGCCAACTCGGACAGGGGCAGGCGAGACCCAGTACTTC. Translating it yields CASRPTRTGAGETQYF. This rearrangement joins TRBV19 to TRBJ2-5; 9 bases line up with TRBD1. The V gene's germline CDR1 is LNHDA and CDR2 SQIVND (reference sequence). With 8 bases clipped from V and 5 bases from J, the junction kept 15 bases outside the gene matches. CDR3 length: 16 residues.

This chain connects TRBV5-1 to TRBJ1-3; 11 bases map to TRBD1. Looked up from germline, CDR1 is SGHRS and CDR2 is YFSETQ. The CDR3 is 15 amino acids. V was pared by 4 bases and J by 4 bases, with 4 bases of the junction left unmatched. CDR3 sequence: CASSTDRGLGNTIYF. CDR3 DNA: TGCGCCAGCAGCACGGACAGGGGGCTAGGAAACACCATATATTTT.

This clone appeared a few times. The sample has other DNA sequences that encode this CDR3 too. The DNA of the CDR3 is TGTGCCAGCAGTGGGACAGTCAATTCACCCCTCCACTTT. This sequence encodes CASSGTVNSPLHF. The V call is TRBV2, the J call TRBJ1-6; tentatively, D is TRBD1 (6 bases). The CDR3 has 13 residues. Trimming removed 4 bases from V and 7 bases from J, with 8 bases in between. The germline gives CDR1 SNHLY, CDR2 FYNNEI.

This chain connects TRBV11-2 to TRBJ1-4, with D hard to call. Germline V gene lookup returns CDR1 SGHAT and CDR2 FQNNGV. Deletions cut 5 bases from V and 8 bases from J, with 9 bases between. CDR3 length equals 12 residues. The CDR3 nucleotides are TGTGCCAGCAGCCCTCTTAGAGAAAAACTGTTTTTT. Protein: CASSPLREKLFF.

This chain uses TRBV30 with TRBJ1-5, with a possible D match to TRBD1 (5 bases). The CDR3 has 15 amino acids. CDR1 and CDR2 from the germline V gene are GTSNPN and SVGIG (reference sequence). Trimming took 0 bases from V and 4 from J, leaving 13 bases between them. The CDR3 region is CAWSVRGHLNQPQHF. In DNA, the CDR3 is TGTGCCTGGAGTGTACGCGGACACCTTAATCAGCCCCAGCATTTT.

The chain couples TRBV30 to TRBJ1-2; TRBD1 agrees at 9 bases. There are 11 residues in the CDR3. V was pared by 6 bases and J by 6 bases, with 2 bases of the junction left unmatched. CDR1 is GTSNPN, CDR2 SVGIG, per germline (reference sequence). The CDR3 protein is CACRDRDGYTF. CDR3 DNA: TGTGCCTGCCGGGACAGGGATGGCTACACCTTC.

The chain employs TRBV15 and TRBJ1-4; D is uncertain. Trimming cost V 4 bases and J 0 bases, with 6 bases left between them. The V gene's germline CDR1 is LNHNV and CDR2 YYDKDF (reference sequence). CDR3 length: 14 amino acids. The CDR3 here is CATSNPATNEKLFF. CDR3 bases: TGTGCCACCAGCAATCCGGCAACTAATGAAAAACTGTTTTTT. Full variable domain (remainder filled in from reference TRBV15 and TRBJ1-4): DAMVIQNPRYQVTQFGKPVTLSCSQTLNHNVMYWYQQKSSQAPKLLFHYYDKDFNNEADTPDNFQSRRPNTSFCFLDIRSPGLGDTAMYLCATSNPATNEKLFFGSGTQLSVL.

CDR3 sequence: CASSPGTGGANEKLFF. CDR3 nucleotide sequence: TGCGCCAGCAGTCCTGGGACAGGGGGCGCTAATGAAAAACTGTTTTTT. The genes are TRBV5-1 and TRBJ1-4; 12 positions match TRBD1. From germline, CDR1 is SGHRS and CDR2 YFSETQ. The CDR3 loop spans 16 amino acids. J gave up 3 bases and V 5 bases, and 5 bases lay outside the gene matches.

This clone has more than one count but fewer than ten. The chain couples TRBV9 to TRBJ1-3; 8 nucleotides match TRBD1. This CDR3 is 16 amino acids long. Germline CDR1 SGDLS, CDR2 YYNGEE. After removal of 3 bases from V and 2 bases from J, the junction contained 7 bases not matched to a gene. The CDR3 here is CASSATQGAAGNTIYF. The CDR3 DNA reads TGTGCCAGCAGCGCGACCCAGGGGGCTGCTGGAAACACCATATATTTT.

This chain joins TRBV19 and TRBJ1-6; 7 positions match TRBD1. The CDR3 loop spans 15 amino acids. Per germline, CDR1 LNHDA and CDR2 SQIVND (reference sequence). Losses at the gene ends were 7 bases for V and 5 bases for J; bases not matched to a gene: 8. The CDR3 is CASTPTGFNNSPLHF. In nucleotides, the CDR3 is TGTGCCAGTACCCCGACAGGGTTTAATAATTCACCCCTCCACTTT. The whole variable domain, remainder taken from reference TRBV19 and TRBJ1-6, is DGGITQSPKYLFRKEGQNVTLSCEQNLNHDAMYWYRQDPGQGLRLIYYSQIVNDFQKGDIAEGYSVSREKKESFPLTVTSAQKNPTAFYLCASTPTGFNNSPLHFGNGTRLTVT.

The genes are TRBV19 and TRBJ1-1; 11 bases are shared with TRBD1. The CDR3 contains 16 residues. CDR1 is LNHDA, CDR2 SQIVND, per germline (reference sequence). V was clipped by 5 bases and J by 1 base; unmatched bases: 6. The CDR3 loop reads CASSPAGQGGNTEAFF. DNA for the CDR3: TGTGCCAGTAGTCCTGCGGGACAGGGGGGGAACACTGAAGCTTTCTTT.